This T cell receptor beta chain was found in a study of PD-1 blockade in classical Hodgkin lymphoma. Study as a whole: Patients got intravenous nivolumab 3 mg/kg every 2 weeks.

Brentuximab vedotin exposure varied among the patients, all of whom had relapsed after autologous stem cell transplantation. Assay: immunoSEQ multiplex PCR; the TCRdb copy retains only in-frame clones and omits some. Of 130,000 to 150,000 clones detected, around 73% appear once; the ten largest clones hold over 7.5%. The source was peripheral blood mononuclear cells (PBMCs), collected before the second cycle of nivolumab. This clonotype was obtained from a human donor with classical Hodgkin lymphoma.

The CDR3 protein is CASSIDLSPYNEQFF. As DNA, the CDR3 is TGTGCCAGTAGTATAGATCTGAGCCCCTACAATGAGCAGTTCTTC. The chain combines TRBV19 with TRBJ2-1, with D unclear. Germline CDR1 is LNHDA and CDR2 is SQIVND (reference sequence). CDR3 length: 15 amino acids. V was clipped by 0 bases and J by 2 bases, with 8 bases between them.